The 8 T cell receptor beta chains presented below share a single source sample, sequenced in a study of shared clonotypes between healthy human individuals. Naive CD8 cells were CD45RO-negative, positively selected for CCR7, excluding terminally differentiated effector memory CD45RA+ cells. Some clones are missing from TCRdb's copy, which holds only in-frame ones; the method was immunoSEQ multiplex PCR. The sample shows millions of clones, 93% of them seen only once. The sequencing input was naive CD8+ T cells from PBMCs. The receptors come from a man in his late teens or twenties in good health. Some clones in this sample may be carry-over from other donors' samples.

Of note for this clone: Other DNA sequences within the sample encode an identical CDR3. DNA for the CDR3: TGTGCCAGCAGCTTAGGAGGGGACTACACCTTC. Translation gives CASSLGGDYTF. This chain links TRBV7-9 with TRBJ1-2; tentatively, D is TRBD1 (5 bases). V lost 1 base and J lost 10, with 7 bases in between. In germline, CDR1 is SEHNR, CDR2 FQNEAQ (reference sequence). This CDR3 contains 11 residues. The whole variable domain, remainder taken from reference TRBV7-9 and TRBJ1-2, is DTGVSQNPRHKITKRGQNVTFRCDPISEHNRLYWYRQTLGQGPEFLTYFQNEAQLEKSRLLSDRFSAERPKGSFSTLEIQRTEQGDSAMYLCASSLGGDYTFGSGTRLTVV.

The chain recombines TRBV30 with TRBJ2-1; D is perhaps TRBD2 (6 bases). Trimming took off 0 bases at V and 7 bases at J, with 22 bases between the two ends. CDR3 size: 17 residues. Per the germline V gene, CDR1 is GTSNPN and CDR2 is SVGIG (reference sequence). The CDR3 sequence is CAWSVVPLATGGNEQFF. Written as DNA, the CDR3 is TGTGCCTGGAGTGTAGTCCCCCTAGCGACCGGTGGTAATGAGCAGTTCTTC.

In the case of this clone: Distinct nucleotide sequences in the sample also encode this CDR3. The CDR3 region has the DNA TGTGCCAGCAGTTATAGTGACCGTACCGGGGAGCTGTTTTTT. Its translation: CASSYSDRTGELFF. The chain uses TRBV6-5 and TRBJ2-2; no definite D call. Germline CDR1 reads MNHEY; CDR2 reads SVGAGI. This CDR3 has 14 residues. V dropped 3 bases and J dropped 5 bases, with 10 bases sitting between them.

This chain links TRBV21-1 with TRBJ2-7. TRBV21-1 is described as a pseudogene. This CDR3 has 15 amino acids. CDR3 bases: TGTGCCAGCAGCAAATCACCTCATTTGTACTACGAGCAGTACTTC. Its translation is CASSKSPHLYYEQYF.

In its sample, this clone was seen a few times. V gene TRBV11-3 combines with J gene TRBJ2-2, with D possibly being TRBD1 or TRBD2 (6 bases each). The CDR3 totals 15 residues. CDR1 SGHNT and CDR2 YENEEA come from the germline V gene. V was shortened by 5 bases and J by 5 bases, with 15 bases between the two germline ends. The CDR3 DNA reads TGTGCCAGCAGCCCCGGGGGCAGGCAAACCGGGGAGCTGTTTTTT. This gives the protein CASSPGGRQTGELFF.

The V call is TRBV28, the J call TRBJ1-5, with D maybe TRBD1 (6 bases). With 0 bases removed from V and 5 bases from J, the gap between germline ends came to 11 bases. In germline, CDR1 is MDHEN, CDR2 SYDVKM. The CDR3 has 15 amino acids. The CDR3 coding sequence is TGTGCCAGCAGTTTATGGAGACAGGCCGATCAGCCCCAGCATTTT. This translates into CASSLWRQADQPQHF.

This chain uses TRBV5-4 with TRBJ2-1, with 7 nucleotides matching TRBD2. Per the germline V gene, CDR1 is SGHNT and CDR2 is YYREEE (reference sequence). There are 14 residues in the CDR3. With V trimmed by 4 bases and J by 10 bases, 11 bases remained unmatched. Written as DNA, the CDR3 is TGTGCCAGCAGCGGGAGCTGGGGGGGGAGAGAGCAGTTCTTC. Translating it yields CASSGSWGGREQFF.

The J gene is TRBJ1-1, the V gene TRBV7-6; TRBD1 might be the D (5 bases). The CDR3 spans 15 residues. The germline gives CDR1 SGHVS, CDR2 FNYEAQ. The germline V and J ends were trimmed by 0 bases and 4 bases, with 12 bases remaining between them. The DNA of the CDR3 is TGTGCCAGCAGCTTAGCAACCCAGGGCGCCACTGAAGCTTTCTTT. It is translated as CASSLATQGATEAFF.